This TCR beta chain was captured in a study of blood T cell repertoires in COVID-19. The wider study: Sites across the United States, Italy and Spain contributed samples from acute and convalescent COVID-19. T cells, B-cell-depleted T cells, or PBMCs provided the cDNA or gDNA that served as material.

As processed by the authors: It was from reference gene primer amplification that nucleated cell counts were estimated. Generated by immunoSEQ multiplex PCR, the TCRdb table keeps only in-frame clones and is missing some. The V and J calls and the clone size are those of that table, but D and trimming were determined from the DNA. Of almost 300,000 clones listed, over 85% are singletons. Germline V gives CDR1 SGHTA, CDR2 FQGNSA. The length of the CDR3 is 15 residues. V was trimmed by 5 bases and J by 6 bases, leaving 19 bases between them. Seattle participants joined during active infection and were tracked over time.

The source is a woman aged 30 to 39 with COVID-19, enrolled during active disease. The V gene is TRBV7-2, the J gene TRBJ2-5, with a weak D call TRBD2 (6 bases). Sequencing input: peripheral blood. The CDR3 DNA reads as TGTGCCAGCAGCCCAACGTGGGGAGGTCGAAAGACCCAGTACTTC. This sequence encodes CASSPTWGGRKTQYF.